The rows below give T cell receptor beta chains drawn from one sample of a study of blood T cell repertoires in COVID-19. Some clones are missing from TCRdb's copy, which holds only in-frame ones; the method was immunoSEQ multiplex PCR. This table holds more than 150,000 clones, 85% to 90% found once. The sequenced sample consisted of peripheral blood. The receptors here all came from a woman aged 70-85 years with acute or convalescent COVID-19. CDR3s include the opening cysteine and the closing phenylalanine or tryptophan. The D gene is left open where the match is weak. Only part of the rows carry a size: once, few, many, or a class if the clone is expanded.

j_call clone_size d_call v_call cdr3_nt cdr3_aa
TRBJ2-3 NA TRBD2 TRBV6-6 TGTGCCAGCAGAAACATCCGGGAGGGCCGTACAGATACGCAGTATTTT CASRNIREGRTDTQYF
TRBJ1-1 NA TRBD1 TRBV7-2 TGTGCCAGCAGCCTAAGGGCGGGCCGACAGGGCACTGAAGCTTTCTTT CASSLRAGRQGTEAFF
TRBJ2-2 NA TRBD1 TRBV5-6 TGTGCCAGCAGCCCGGGACAGGGGATCACCGGGGAGCTGTTTTTT CASSPGQGITGELFF
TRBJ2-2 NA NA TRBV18 TGTGCCAGCTCTCCGCTAAAAAACACCGGGGAGCTGTTTTTT CASSPLKNTGELFF
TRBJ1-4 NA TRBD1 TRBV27 TGTGCCAGCAGTAACAGGGGTAATGAAAAACTGTTTTTT CASSNRGNEKLFF
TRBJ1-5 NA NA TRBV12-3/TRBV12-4 TGTGCCAGCGGTATCAGGGGTGGGCAGCCCCAGCATTTT CASGIRGGQPQHF
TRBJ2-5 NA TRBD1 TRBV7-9 TGTGCCAGCAGCACACGGACAGGGGGCGCCTTGTGGGAGACCCAGTACTTC CASSTRTGGALWETQYF
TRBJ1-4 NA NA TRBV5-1 TGCGCCAGCAGCCCCCTCGGTGCAACTAATGAAAAACTGTTTTTT CASSPLGATNEKLFF
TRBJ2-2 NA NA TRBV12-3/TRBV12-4 TGTGCCAGCAGTCCGAGTAACACCGGGGAGCTGTTTTTT CASSPSNTGELFF
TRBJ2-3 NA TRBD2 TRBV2 TGTGCCAGCAGCCGAGCGGGAGGGGACGATACGCAGTATTTT CASSRAGGDDTQYF
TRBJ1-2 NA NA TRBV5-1 TGCGCCAGCAGCTCTACTAGGCAGTGGCAGCCTAACAACTATGGCTACACCTTC CASSSTRQWQPNNYGYTF
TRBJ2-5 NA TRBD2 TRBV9 TGTGCCAGCAGCGTAGAGCGGGGGACCCAGTACTTC CASSVERGTQYF
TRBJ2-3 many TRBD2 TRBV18 TGTGCCAGCTCACCGCCGACTAGCGCTAGCACAGATACGCAGTATTTT CASSPPTSASTDTQYF
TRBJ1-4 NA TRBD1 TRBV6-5 TGTGCCAGCTACAGTACAGGGGGGAGCGAAAAACTGTTTTTT CASYSTGGSEKLFF
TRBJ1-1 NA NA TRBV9 TGTGCCAGCAGCGTCGGACAGTCCGGGAACACTGAAGCTTTCTTT CASSVGQSGNTEAFF
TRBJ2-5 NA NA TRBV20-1 TGCAGTGCAGCTAGGGAGACCCAGTACTTC CSAARETQYF
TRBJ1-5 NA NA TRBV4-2 TGTGCCAGCAGCCAAGACACGGCGGTCCGGGACAATCAGCCCCAGCATTTT CASSQDTAVRDNQPQHF
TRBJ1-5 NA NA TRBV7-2 TGTGCCAGCAGCTTAGCCGGGGTTGGCAATCAGCCCCAGCATTTT CASSLAGVGNQPQHF
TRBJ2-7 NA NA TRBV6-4 TGTGCCAGAGTGGGGTTTAAACCGGGACGGCGGGATTCCTACGAGCAGTACTTC CARVGFKPGRRDSYEQYF
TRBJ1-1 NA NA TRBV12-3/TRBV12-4 TGTGCCAGCAGCTATCCCGGTGCGGAAGCTTTCTTT CASSYPGAEAFF
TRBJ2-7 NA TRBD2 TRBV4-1 TGCGCCAGCAGCCAAGATAGCGGGAGGGGGCGGGAGCAGTACTTC CASSQDSGRGREQYF
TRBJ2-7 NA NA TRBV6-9 TGTGCCAGAAGAAAATGGACAGACTCCTACGAGCAGTACTTC CARRKWTDSYEQYF
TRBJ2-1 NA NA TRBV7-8 TGTGCCAGCGGGGGGCCGGGACTAAACAATGAGCAGTTCTTC CASGGPGLNNEQFF
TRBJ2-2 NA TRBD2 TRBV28 TGTGCCAGCACGCCTGGACTAGCGGGGGCCGGGGAGCTGTTTTTT CASTPGLAGAGELFF
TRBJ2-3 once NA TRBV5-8 TGTGCCAGCAGCTTGTCGGAGGGGGATACGCAGTATTTT CASSLSEGDTQYF
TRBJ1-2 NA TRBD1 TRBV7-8 TGTGCCAGCAGCTTAGGGGTAGGACAGGGGGTCTATGGCTACACCTTC CASSLGVGQGVYGYTF